This T cell receptor (beta chain) was documented in a study of OX40 agonist ivuxolimab in advanced cancers. On the study more broadly: Patients in the trial were receiving intravenous ivuxolimab every 2 weeks, at doses of 0.01 to 10 mg/kg. In three patients, partial responses were observed, one with hepatocellular carcinoma and two with cutaneous melanoma.

In regard to this clone: Its antigen is not known.

Generated by immunoSEQ multiplex PCR, the TCRdb table keeps only in-frame clones and is missing some. Of 45,000 or so clones in the sample, around nine tenths are singletons; the top ten hold over 1%. General study results and limits: There was clonal expansion of CD4+ and CD8+ blood T cells by week 6 at 0.1 to 3.0 mg/kg.

This sequence originates from an adult with an advanced solid tumor such as melanoma, head and neck, liver or kidney cancer. The starting material was CD4+ or CD8+ T cells sorted from blood, obtained in a trial of the OX40 agonist ivuxolimab.

As DNA, the CDR3 is TGTGCCACCAGCAGAGGAGGGCGGGTGTACACCGGGGAGCTGTTTTTT. Amino acid sequence: CATSRGGRVYTGELFF. The chain has TRBV15 and TRBJ2-2; D is possibly TRBD2 (5 bases). Germline lookup yields CDR1 LNHNV and CDR2 YYDKDF (reference sequence). Trimming shortened V by 1 base and J by 3 bases, and 12 bases separated the two germline ends. The CDR3 covers 16 residues.